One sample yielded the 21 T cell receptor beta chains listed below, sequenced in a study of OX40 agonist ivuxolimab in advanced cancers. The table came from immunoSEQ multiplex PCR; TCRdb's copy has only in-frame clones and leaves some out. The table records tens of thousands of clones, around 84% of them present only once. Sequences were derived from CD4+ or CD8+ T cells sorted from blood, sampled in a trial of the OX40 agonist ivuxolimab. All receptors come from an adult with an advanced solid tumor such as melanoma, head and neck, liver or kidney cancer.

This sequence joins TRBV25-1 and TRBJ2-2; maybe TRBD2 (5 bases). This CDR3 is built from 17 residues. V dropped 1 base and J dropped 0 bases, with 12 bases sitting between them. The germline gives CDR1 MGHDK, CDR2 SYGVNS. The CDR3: CASSESGSFANTGELFF. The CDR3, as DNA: TGTGCCAGCAGTGAATCGGGAAGCTTCGCGAACACCGGGGAGCTGTTTTTT. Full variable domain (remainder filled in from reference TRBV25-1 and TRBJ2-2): EADIYQTPRYLVIGTGKKITLECSQTMGHDKMYWYQQDPGMELHLIHYSYGVNSTEKGDLSSESTVSRIRTEHFPLTLESARPSHTSQYLCASSESGSFANTGELFFGEGSRLTVL.

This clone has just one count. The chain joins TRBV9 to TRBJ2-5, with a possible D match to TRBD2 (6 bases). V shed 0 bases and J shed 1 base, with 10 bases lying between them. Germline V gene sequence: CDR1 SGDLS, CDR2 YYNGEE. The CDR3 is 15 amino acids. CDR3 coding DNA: TGTGCCAGCAGCGTAGGTATGGGGGGCCAAGAGACCCAGTACTTC. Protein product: CASSVGMGGQETQYF.

DNA of the CDR3: TGTGCCAGCAGCGTCGGGGTTCTGAACACTGAAGCTTTCTTT. This codes for CASSVGVLNTEAFF. V gene TRBV5-4 combines with J gene TRBJ1-1; D is ambiguous. CDR1 and CDR2 from the germline V gene are SGHNT and YYREEE (reference sequence). The CDR3 covers 14 residues. V was clipped by 4 bases and J by 0 bases, with 10 bases between them.

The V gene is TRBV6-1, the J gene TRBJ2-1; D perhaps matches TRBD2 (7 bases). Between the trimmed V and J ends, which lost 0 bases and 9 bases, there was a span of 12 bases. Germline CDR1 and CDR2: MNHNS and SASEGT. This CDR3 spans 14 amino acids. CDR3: CASSEAGGPGEQFF. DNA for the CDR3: TGTGCCAGCAGTGAAGCGGGGGGGCCGGGTGAGCAGTTCTTC.

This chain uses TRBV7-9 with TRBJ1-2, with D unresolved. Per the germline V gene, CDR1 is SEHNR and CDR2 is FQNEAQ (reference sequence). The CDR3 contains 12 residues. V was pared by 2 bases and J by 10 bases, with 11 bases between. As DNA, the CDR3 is TGTGCCAGCAGCTTACTTGGACGTAACTACACCTTC. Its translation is CASSLLGRNYTF.

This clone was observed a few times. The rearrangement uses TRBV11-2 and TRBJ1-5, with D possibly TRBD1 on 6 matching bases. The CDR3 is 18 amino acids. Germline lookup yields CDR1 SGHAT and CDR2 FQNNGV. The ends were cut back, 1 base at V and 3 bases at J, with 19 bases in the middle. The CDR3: CASSLAGATGGANQPQHF. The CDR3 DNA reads TGTGCCAGCAGCTTAGCAGGGGCGACTGGGGGGGCCAATCAGCCCCAGCATTTT.

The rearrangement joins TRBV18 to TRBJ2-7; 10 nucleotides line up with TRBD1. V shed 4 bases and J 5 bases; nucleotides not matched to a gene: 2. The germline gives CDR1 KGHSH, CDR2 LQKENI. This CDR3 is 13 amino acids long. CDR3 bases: TGTGCCAGCTCACAGACAGGGGGCAACGAGCAGTACTTC. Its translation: CASSQTGGNEQYF.

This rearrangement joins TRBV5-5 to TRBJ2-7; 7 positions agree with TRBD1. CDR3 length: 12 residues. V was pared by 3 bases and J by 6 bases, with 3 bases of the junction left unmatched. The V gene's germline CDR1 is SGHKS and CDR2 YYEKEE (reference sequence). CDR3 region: CASSSDRSEQYF. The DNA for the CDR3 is TGTGCCAGCAGCTCGGACAGGAGCGAGCAGTACTTC. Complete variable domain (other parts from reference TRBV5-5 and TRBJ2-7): DAGVTQSPTHLIKTRGQQVTLRCSPISGHKSVSWYQQVLGQGPQFIFQYYEKEERGRGNFPDRFSARQFPNYSSELNVNALLLGDSALYLCASSSDRSEQYFGPGTRLTVT.

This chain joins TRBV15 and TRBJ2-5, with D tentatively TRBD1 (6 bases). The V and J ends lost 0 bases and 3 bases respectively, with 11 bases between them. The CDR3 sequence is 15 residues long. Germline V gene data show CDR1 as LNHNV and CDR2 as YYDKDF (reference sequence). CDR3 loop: CATSRDRAGEETQYF. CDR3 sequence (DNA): TGTGCCACCAGCAGAGATCGGGCAGGGGAAGAGACCCAGTACTTC.

The chain's CDR3 is CASSSGDTYNSPLHF. CDR3 DNA: TGTGCCAGCAGCAGCGGGGACACCTATAATTCACCCCTCCACTTT. The V gene is TRBV7-9, the J gene TRBJ1-6; tentative D call: TRBD1 (6 bases). The CDR3 extends over 15 amino acids. Germline-derived CDR1 and CDR2 are SEHNR and FQNEAQ (reference sequence). Trimming stripped 5 bases from V and 2 bases from J, with 10 bases between.

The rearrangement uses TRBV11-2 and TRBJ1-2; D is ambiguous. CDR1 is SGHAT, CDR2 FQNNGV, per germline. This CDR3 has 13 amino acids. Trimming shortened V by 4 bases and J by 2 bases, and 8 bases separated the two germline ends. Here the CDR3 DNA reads TGTGCCAGCAGCTCCGAAGGAAACTATGGCTACACCTTC. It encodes CASSSEGNYGYTF.

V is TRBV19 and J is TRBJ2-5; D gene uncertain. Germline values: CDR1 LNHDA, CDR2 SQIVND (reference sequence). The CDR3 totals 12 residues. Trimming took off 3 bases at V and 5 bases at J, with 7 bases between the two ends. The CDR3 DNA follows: TGTGCCAGTAGTATGCTGGGGGAGACCCAGTACTTC. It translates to CASSMLGETQYF.

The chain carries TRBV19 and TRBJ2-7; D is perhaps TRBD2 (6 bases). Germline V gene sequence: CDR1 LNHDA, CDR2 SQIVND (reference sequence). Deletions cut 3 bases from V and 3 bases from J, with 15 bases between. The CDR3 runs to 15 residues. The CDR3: CASSISGRHGYEQYF. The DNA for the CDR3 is TGTGCCAGTAGTATTTCCGGGAGACACGGCTACGAGCAGTACTTC.

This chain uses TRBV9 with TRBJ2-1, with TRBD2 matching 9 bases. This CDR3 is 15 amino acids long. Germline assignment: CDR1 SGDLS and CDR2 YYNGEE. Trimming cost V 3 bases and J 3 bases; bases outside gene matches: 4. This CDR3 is CASSGSGSIYNEQFF. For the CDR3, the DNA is TGTGCCAGCAGCGGTAGCGGGAGTATCTACAATGAGCAGTTCTTC.

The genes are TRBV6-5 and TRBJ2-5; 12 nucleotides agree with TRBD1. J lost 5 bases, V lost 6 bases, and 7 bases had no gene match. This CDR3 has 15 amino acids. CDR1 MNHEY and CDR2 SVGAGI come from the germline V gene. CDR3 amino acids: CASRGQGARGETQYF. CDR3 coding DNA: TGTGCCAGCAGGGGACAGGGGGCGCGCGGGGAGACCCAGTACTTC.

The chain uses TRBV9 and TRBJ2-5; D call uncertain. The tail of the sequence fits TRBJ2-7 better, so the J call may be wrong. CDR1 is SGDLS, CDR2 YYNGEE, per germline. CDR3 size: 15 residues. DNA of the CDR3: TGTGCCAGCAGCCTCGACGGCGCCCAAGGGAACGAGCAGTACTTC. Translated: CASSLDGAQGNEQYF.

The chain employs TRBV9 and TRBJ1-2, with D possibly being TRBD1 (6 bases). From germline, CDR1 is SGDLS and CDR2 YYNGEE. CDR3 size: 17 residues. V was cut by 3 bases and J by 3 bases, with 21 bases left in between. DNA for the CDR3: TGTGCCAGCAGCGAAGGCAGGGGAAAGGTCGAGGACTATGGCTACACCTTC. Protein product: CASSEGRGKVEDYGYTF. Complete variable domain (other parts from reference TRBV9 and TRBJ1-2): DSGVTQTPKHLITATGQRVTLRCSPRSGDLSVYWYQQSLDQGLQFLIQYYNGEERAKGNILERFSAQQFPDLHSELNLSSLELGDSALYFCASSEGRGKVEDYGYTFGSGTRLTVV.

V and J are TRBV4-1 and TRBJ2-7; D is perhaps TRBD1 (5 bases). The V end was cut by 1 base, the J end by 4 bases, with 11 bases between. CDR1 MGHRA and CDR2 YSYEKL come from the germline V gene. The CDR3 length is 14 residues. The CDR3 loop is CASSQGSGNYEQYF. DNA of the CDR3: TGCGCCAGCAGCCAAGGGTCAGGGAATTACGAGCAGTACTTC.

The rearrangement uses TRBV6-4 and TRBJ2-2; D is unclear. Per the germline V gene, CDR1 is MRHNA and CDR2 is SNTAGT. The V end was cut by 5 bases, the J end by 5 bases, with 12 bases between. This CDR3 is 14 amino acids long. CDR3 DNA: TGTGCCAGCAGTACGAATAGAGGAACCGGGGAGCTGTTTTTT. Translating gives CASSTNRGTGELFF.

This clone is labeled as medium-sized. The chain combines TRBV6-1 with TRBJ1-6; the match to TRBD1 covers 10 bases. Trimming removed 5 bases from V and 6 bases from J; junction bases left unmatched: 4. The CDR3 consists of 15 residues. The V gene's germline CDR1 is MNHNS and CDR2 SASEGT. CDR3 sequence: CASSPGQGLNSPLHF. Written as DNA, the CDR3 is TGTGCCAGCAGTCCGGGACAGGGGCTTAATTCACCCCTCCACTTT.

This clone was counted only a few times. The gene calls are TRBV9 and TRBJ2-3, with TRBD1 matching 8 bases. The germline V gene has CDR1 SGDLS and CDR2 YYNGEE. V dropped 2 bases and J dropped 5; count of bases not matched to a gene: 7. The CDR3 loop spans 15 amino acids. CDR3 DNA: TGTGCCAGCAGCGTCGGTGGAACAGGGGGAGATACGCAGTATTTT. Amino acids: CASSVGGTGGDTQYF.